Each of the 8 T cell receptor beta chains below was sequenced from the same sample in a study of shared clonotypes between healthy human individuals (dated by TCRdb to about 2020). Libraries were constructed by the immunoSEQ multiplex PCR assay. What TCRdb holds here is the immuneACCESS table cut down to in-frame rearrangements. Part of the clones is not present; checked against another copy, under half of the missing clones reflect an unresolved V gene, and the others are unexplained. This sample is represented by about 2 million clones; about 95% of them were singletons. The top ten constitute approximately 1.2% of the sample. CD8 naive samples were obtained by positive selection for CCR7 among CD45RO-negative cells, yielding a CD45RA+CCR7+ population from which TemRA cells were excluded. Sequenced input: naive CD8+ T cells sorted from blood. The cell subset or site tag for this specimen amounts to: CD45RA+CCR7+. Receptors were obtained from a man in his late teens or twenties in good health.

The V and J genes are TRBV5-6 and TRBJ1-1, with D possibly TRBD1 on 6 matching bases. The V and J ends lost 5 bases and 5 bases respectively, with 13 bases between them. Germline loops: CDR1 SGHDT, CDR2 YYEEEE. The CDR3 covers 13 residues. CDR3 sequence (DNA): TGTGCCAGCAGACAGGGCGTGGGGACTGAAGCTTTCTTT. The encoded protein is CASRQGVGTEAFF.

In DNA, the CDR3 is TGTGCCAGCAGTTATTCGATAGCGGTACTTAATGAGCAGTTCTTC. This codes for CASSYSIAVLNEQFF. This sequence joins TRBV6-5 and TRBJ2-1, with TRBD2 as a possible D gene (6 bases). CDR3 size: 15 residues. The germline CDR1 and CDR2 sequences are MNHEY and SVGAGI. The V and J ends lost 3 bases and 7 bases respectively, with 16 bases between them.

This clone has more than one count but fewer than ten. V usage is TRBV30 and J usage is TRBJ1-1, with D uncertain. Germline values: CDR1 GTSNPN, CDR2 SVGIG (reference sequence). Trimming pared 6 bases from V and 3 bases from J, leaving 8 bases between. The CDR3 sequence is 11 residues long. CDR3 DNA: TGTGCCTGTTCGGGAGACACTGAAGCTTTCTTT. Protein product: CACSGDTEAFF.

The chain has TRBV7-9 and TRBJ2-2, with D perhaps matching TRBD2 (5 bases). CDR1 and CDR2 from the germline V gene are SEHNR and FQNEAQ (reference sequence). V was cut by 2 bases and J by 5 bases, with 9 bases left in between. The CDR3 covers 14 residues. CDR3 protein: CASSLQEVTGELFF. CDR3 nucleotides: TGTGCCAGCAGCTTACAGGAGGTAACCGGGGAGCTGTTTTTT.

This chain uses TRBV6-1 with TRBJ2-7, with TRBD2 as a possible D gene (5 bases). The germline V and J ends were trimmed by 2 bases and 3 bases, with 14 bases remaining between them. The CDR3 has 15 amino acids. CDR1 is MNHNS, CDR2 SASEGT, per germline. The CDR3: CASSEMVRGNYEQYF. The CDR3 DNA is TGTGCCAGCAGTGAAATGGTACGAGGGAACTACGAGCAGTACTTC.

A word on this clone: Mismatch with germline at one junction end may stem from a read error. This chain connects TRBV6-1 to TRBJ2-3, with 7 bases matching TRBD1. The germline V gene encodes CDR1 MNHNS and CDR2 SASEGT. The CDR3 is 11 residues long. CDR3 loop: CASTSTGTEHF. CDR3 sequence (DNA): TGTGCCAGCACCAGTACCGGGACAGAGCATTTT.

This clone was counted once. The rearrangement links TRBV7-6 to TRBJ1-1; maybe TRBD1 (5 bases). The germline V and J ends were trimmed by 0 bases and 4 bases, with 18 bases remaining between them. The germline V gene encodes CDR1 SGHVS and CDR2 FNYEAQ. This CDR3 comprises 17 residues. CDR3 protein: CASSLARSGGGGTEAFF. DNA of the CDR3: TGTGCCAGCAGCTTAGCCCGGTCGGGGGGGGGAGGCACTGAAGCTTTCTTT. Complete variable domain (other parts from reference TRBV7-6 and TRBJ1-1): GAGVSQSPRYKVTKRGQDVALRCDPISGHVSLYWYRQALGQGPEFLTYFNYEAQQDKSGLPNDRFSAERPEGSISTLTIQRTEQRDSAMYRCASSLARSGGGGTEAFFGQGTRLTVV.

V and J are TRBV28 and TRBJ2-7; D not certain. Germline CDR1 and CDR2: MDHEN and SYDVKM. Between the trimmed V and J ends, which lost 3 bases and 6 bases, there was a span of 12 bases. This CDR3 region has 13 residues. The CDR3 DNA reads TGTGCCAGCAGTTTGCCCCGGAAAGGCGAGCAGTACTTC. Amino acids: CASSLPRKGEQYF.